What follows describes a single T cell receptor (beta chain). Its antigen remains unidentified. Uncontrolled infection, other autoimmune disease, pregnancy or lactation barred patients from enrollment. Orbital computed tomography and thyroid ultrasound, together with serum TRAb and thyroxine and clinical symptoms, were used for diagnoses. The source material, RNA transcripts, was used to amplify TCR beta CDR3 regions. First-round RT-PCR of the TCR CDR3 relied on the HTBI primer set. TCRdb ran MiXCR on the multiplex PCR reads and lists one entry per CDR3 protein. The table includes around 700,000 distinct CDR3 sequences, about 19% detected once. V gave up 1 base and J gave up 4 bases, with 14 bases separating them. This CDR3 spans 16 amino acids. Germline CDR1 SEHNR, CDR2 FQNEAQ (reference sequence). This sample was included in a study of T cells in Graves' hyperthyroidism and ophthalmopathy. Points from the study as a whole: In blood, most of the thyroid clonotypes expanded above 0.001 were also present. A model of 13 V-J pairs discriminated ophthalmopathy from stable hyperthyroidism.

This receptor was identified in a woman in her forties or fifties with Graves' hyperthyroidism that later progressed to Graves' ophthalmopathy. The chain joins TRBV7-9 to TRBJ1-5; D is undetermined. The sample was blood. CDR3 DNA: TGTGCCAGCAGCTTAGAGGCAGGCAGGAGTAATCAGCCCCAGCATTTT. Translation: CASSLEAGRSNQPQHF.